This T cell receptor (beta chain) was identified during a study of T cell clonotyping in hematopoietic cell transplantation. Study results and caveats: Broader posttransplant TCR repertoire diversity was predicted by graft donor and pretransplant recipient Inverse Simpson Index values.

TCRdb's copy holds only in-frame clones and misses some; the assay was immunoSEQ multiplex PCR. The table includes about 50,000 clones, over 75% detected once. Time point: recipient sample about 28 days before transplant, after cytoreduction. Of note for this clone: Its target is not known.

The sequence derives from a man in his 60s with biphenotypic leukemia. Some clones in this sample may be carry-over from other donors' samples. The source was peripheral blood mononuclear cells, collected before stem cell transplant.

The CDR3 is CASSTGQTYGYTF. CDR3 DNA sequence: TGTGCCAGTAGTACTGGACAGACTTATGGCTACACCTTC. The V gene is TRBV19, the J gene TRBJ1-2; possible D gene TRBD1, 6 bases. Trimming shortened V by 4 bases and J by 5 bases, and 11 bases separated the two germline ends. The V gene's germline CDR1 is LNHDA and CDR2 SQIVND (reference sequence). CDR3 length: 13 residues.